This TCR beta chain comes out of a study of human T cells and chemical hapten exposure. At the level of the study: All patients underwent weekly scalp dosing with diphenylcyclopropenone for the full roughly 25-week study. Small pooled library volume differences mainly caused per-sample TCR yield variation. Upper-back patch tests with 0.01% DPC were read at 6 days.

Time point described: pre-sensitization, week 0. Treatment here: therapeutic diphenylcyclopropenone sensitization with weekly scalp DPC. People who gave samples had alopecia, were 18 to 70 years old, and were suitable for DPC. TCRdb reprocessed the RACE reads with MiXCR, giving one entry per CDR3 protein. The sample lists fewer than 200,000 distinct CDR3 sequences, just under 30% seen once, with less than 3.5% in the top ten. This TCR was recovered from a woman aged 25 to 39 with alopecia areata. Some clones in this sample may be carry-over from other donors' samples. Sequenced here: whole blood, sampled in connection with sensitization to the hapten diphenylcyclopropenone (DPC).

The CDR3 sequence: CASSLSGGPETDTQYF. The CDR3, as DNA: TGTGCCAGCAGTTTATCGGGAGGGCCGGAGACAGATACGCAGTATTTT. This chain connects TRBV28 to TRBJ2-3; 8 bases fit TRBD2. The J segment lost 3 bases and the V segment lost 1 base, leaving 6 bases of the junction unmatched. The CDR3 runs 16 residues. The germline gives CDR1 MDHEN, CDR2 SYDVKM.